This TCR beta chain emerged from a study of early T cells in non-severe SARS-CoV-2 infection. About the research overall: Sequenced bulk RNA came from whole blood that was unsorted, and chains were unpaired.

This clonotype showed up just a few times. Losses at the gene ends were 7 bases for V and 3 bases for J; bases not matched to a gene: 12. Germline lookup yields CDR1 LNHDA and CDR2 SQIVND (reference sequence). The CDR3 is 16 residues long. TCRdb used MiXCR to reprocess the 5' RACE reads, holding one entry per CDR3 protein. This table has about 67,000 distinct CDR3 sequences, more than 9% appearing once. The source material was whole blood. J is TRBJ2-1 and V is TRBV19; 7 bases are shared with TRBD1. The receptor was derived from an adult who was a healthcare worker with PCR-confirmed SARS-CoV-2 infection or an uninfected control (not recorded which). CDR3 amino acids: CASTKGRDRLYNEQFF. The CDR3 DNA is TGTGCCAGTACCAAGGGAAGGGACAGACTCTACAATGAGCAGTTCTTC.